Reported below is one T cell receptor beta chain. Antigen: not known. The data derive from a study of T-cell memory formation after mild COVID-19. Study outcomes and limitations: The appearance of some responding clones in pre-infection memory suggested that cross-reactive memory joined.

TCRdb re-derived calls from the 5' RACE reads in MiXCR, one entry per CDR3 protein. The data show 580,000 or so distinct CDR3 sequences, with 15% to 20% seen just once and 8.1% held by the top ten. The source is an adult woman who had mild COVID-19 (a few samples of this study predate the infection). Cell type and time point are not known. The source material was PBMCs or a T cell subset sorted from them (not recorded which).

CDR3 sequence (DNA): TGCGCCAGCAGCCACGGGACTAGCGCAGATACGCAGTATTTT. It codes for CASSHGTSADTQYF. V and J are TRBV5-1 and TRBJ2-3, with 10 positions matching TRBD2. CDR1 SGHRS and CDR2 YFSETQ come from the germline V gene. This CDR3 comprises 14 residues. Trimming at V came to 4 bases and at J to 4 bases, leaving 3 bases not matched to a gene.